Following are 19 T cell receptor beta chains from one sample sequenced in a study of metastatic and nonmetastatic thyroid tumors. All patients reached thyroid surgery having received no treatment beforehand. MiXCR was used by TCRdb to re-call the PCR reads. The sample holds over 35,000 clones; roughly a sixth are singletons and the top ten take roughly 9.8%. Material for sequencing was tumor tissue. These receptors all stem from a female donor with papillary thyroid cancer or a benign thyroid nodule (not recorded which). Some clones in this sample may be carry-over from other donors' samples.

In this sample, this clone turned up many times. The rearrangement uses TRBV28 and TRBJ1-1; no clear D gene. Between the trimmed V and J ends, which lost 6 bases and 4 bases, there was a span of 9 bases. Germline loops: CDR1 MDHEN, CDR2 SYDVKM. CDR3 length: 12 amino acids. The CDR3 nucleotides read TGTGCCAGCAGCCGCACAGCCACTGAAGCTTTCTTT. Protein: CASSRTATEAFF.

This clone was seen at least ten times. The chain recombines TRBV12-3 or TRBV12-4 with TRBJ2-1; tentatively, D is TRBD1 or TRBD2 (5 bases each). Trimming pared 5 bases from V and 5 bases from J, leaving 16 bases between. This CDR3 is 15 amino acids long. CDR3 DNA: TGTGCCAGCAGTCCAACCGGGACGACGCACAATGAGCAGTTCTTC. Translation gives CASSPTGTTHNEQFF.

The chain recombines TRBV20-1 with TRBJ2-7; 14 nucleotides agree with TRBD2. CDR1 DFQATT and CDR2 SNEGSKA come from the germline V gene (reference sequence). This CDR3 is built from 16 residues. The V and J ends lost 5 bases and 7 bases, in that order; junction bases with no gene match: 13. CDR3 nucleotide sequence: TGCAGTGCTGGTCCCGGGACTAGCGGGAGTCTTGATGAGCAGTACTTC. Its translation is CSAGPGTSGSLDEQYF.

This clone came up many times. The chain recombines TRBV12-3 or TRBV12-4 with TRBJ2-6; 10 bases are a match to TRBD1. The V and J ends lost 6 bases and 0 bases, in that order; junction bases with no gene match: 5. The CDR3 contains 17 residues. CDR3 region: CASRTTGGFSGANVLTF. CDR3 bases: TGTGCCAGCAGGACGACAGGGGGCTTCTCTGGGGCCAACGTCCTGACTTTC.

This clone was recorded once. V usage is TRBV2 and J usage is TRBJ1-2; D may be TRBD1 (5 bases). Germline values: CDR1 SNHLY, CDR2 FYNNEI. This CDR3 is 21 amino acids long. The V end was cut by 0 bases, the J end by 7 bases, with 33 bases between. CDR3 bases: TGTGCCAGCAGTGAAGCAGACGGGAGGGGCACCGGCATGGGGTTGAGTGGTGGCTACACCTTC. Its translation is CASSEADGRGTGMGLSGGYTF.

There are many counts of this clone. The V gene is TRBV9, the J gene TRBJ1-1; tentatively, D is TRBD1 (5 bases). The CDR3 length is 13 residues. V shed 4 bases and J shed 2 bases, with 9 bases lying between them. Per the germline V gene, CDR1 is SGDLS and CDR2 is YYNGEE. The CDR3 reads CASSFGQNTEAFF. The CDR3 region has the DNA TGTGCCAGCAGCTTCGGACAAAACACTGAAGCTTTCTTT.

This clone was counted ten times or more. V and J are TRBV5-6 and TRBJ2-6; D unresolved. The CDR3 extends over 15 amino acids. The V gene's germline CDR1 is SGHDT and CDR2 YYEEEE. Deletions cut 1 base from V and 0 bases from J, with 5 bases between. DNA for the CDR3: TGTGCCAGCAGCTTGAGAGGCTCTGGGGCCAACGTCCTGACTTTC. Translation gives CASSLRGSGANVLTF.

The chain recombines TRBV4-1 with TRBJ2-5, with TRBD1 matching over 11 bases. The J call may not be correct, given that the DNA end is closer to TRBJ2-1. CDR1 is MGHRA, CDR2 YSYEKL, per germline. This CDR3 contains 15 residues. CDR3 sequence: CASIPRDRGCNEQFF. The DNA of the CDR3 is TGCGCCAGCATCCCCCGGGACAGGGGGTGCAATGAGCAGTTCTTC.

The sample holds many counts of this clone. Being one base from a much bigger clone, this may be a read error. The CDR3 carries no conserved terminal phenylalanine or tryptophan, so it likely arises from a read error. The J gene is TRBJ2-1, the V gene TRBV11-3, with no clear D. The CDR3 spans 12 residues. CDR1 SGHNT and CDR2 YENEEA come from the germline V gene. V lost 0 bases to trimming and J lost 8 bases, with 5 bases between them. The CDR3 region has the DNA TGTGCCAGCAGCTTAGATGGAGATGAGCAGTTCCTC. It codes for CASSLDGDEQFL.

Note on this clone: The junction departs from germline at one end; a sequencing error may be responsible. This chain links TRBV6-1 with TRBJ2-7, with D possibly TRBD2 on 5 matching bases. Per the germline V gene, CDR1 is MNHNS and CDR2 is SASEGT. This CDR3 has 17 residues. The CDR3 DNA reads as TGTGCCAGCAGTGACCCCTGGACCAGCGGAGCCCCCTACGATCAGTACTTC. It specifies CASSDPWTSGAPYDQYF.

The sample holds many counts of this clone. The rearrangement uses TRBV5-1 and TRBJ1-2; TRBD1 agrees at 9 bases. The CDR3 sequence is 16 residues long. Germline CDR1 is SGHRS and CDR2 is YFSETQ. The V gene end was trimmed by 3 bases and the J gene end by 4 bases; junction bases not matched to a gene: 10. The CDR3 DNA reads as TGCGCCAGCAGCTCTGGGCGGACAGGGGACCTCTATGGCTACACCTTC. It encodes CASSSGRTGDLYGYTF.

J is TRBJ1-2 and V is TRBV19; 8 bases fit TRBD1. Germline lookup yields CDR1 LNHDA and CDR2 SQIVND (reference sequence). The CDR3 covers 12 residues. Germline trimming cut 8 bases from V and 5 bases from J; bases unmatched to any gene: 4. The CDR3 DNA is TGTGCCAGTTCATGGACAGGGTATGGCTACACCTTC. Translation gives CASSWTGYGYTF. The variable domain in full, completed from reference TRBV19 and TRBJ1-2, reads DGGITQSPKYLFRKEGQNVTLSCEQNLNHDAMYWYRQDPGQGLRLIYYSQIVNDFQKGDIAEGYSVSREKKESFPLTVTSAQKNPTAFYLCASSWTGYGYTFGSGTRLTVV.

This clone occurred many times. This sequence joins TRBV27 and TRBJ2-2, with TRBD2 identical over 8 bases. Germline CDR1 MNHEY, CDR2 SMNVEV (reference sequence). This CDR3 has 17 amino acids. V was pared by 0 bases and J by 4 bases, with 7 bases of the junction left unmatched. CDR3 sequence: CASSLSRAGGRTGELFF. The CDR3 DNA reads as TGTGCCAGCAGTTTATCGAGGGCGGGAGGTCGCACCGGGGAGCTGTTTTTT.

This clone was detected only a few times. Possible read error: a much larger clone is one base away. In the same sample, other DNA sequences code for this CDR3. The rearrangement uses TRBV7-2 and TRBJ1-5; no clear D. The CDR3 extends over 13 amino acids. Per germline, CDR1 SGHTA and CDR2 FQGNSA. CDR3 sequence (DNA): TGTGCCAGCAGCGCTTCTAGCAATCAGCCCCAACATTTT. Translating it yields CASSASSNQPQHF.

This clone was found many times. This chain joins TRBV10-2 and TRBJ2-7; D remains ambiguous. This CDR3 comprises 14 residues. CDR1 and CDR2 from the germline V gene are WSHSY and SAAADI. V lost 0 bases and J 12 bases, leaving 18 bases between the germline ends. For the CDR3, the DNA is TGCGCCAGCAGTGAGTCCGATATCGCGCAGAGTCGGTACTTC. As protein: CASSESDIAQSRYF.

On this clone itself: A clone one base away is much larger, so this may be a read error. V and J are TRBV5-6 and TRBJ1-1; D possibly corresponds to TRBD1 (5 bases). Trimming removed 3 bases at V and 1 base at J, with 13 bases between. CDR1 SGHDT and CDR2 YYEEEE come from the germline V gene. The CDR3 contains 15 residues. The CDR3 is CASSSPDMGNTEAFF. The CDR3 DNA reads TGTGCCAGCAGCTCGCCGGACATGGGGAACACTGAAGCTTTCTTT.

In this sample, this clone turned up many times. The chain carries TRBV20-1 and TRBJ1-1; possibly TRBD1 for D (6 bases). Trimming pared 1 base from V and 1 base from J, leaving 13 bases between. Germline V gives CDR1 DFQATT, CDR2 SNEGSKA (reference sequence). The CDR3 has 15 amino acids. The CDR3 DNA follows: TGCAGTGCTAGAGGGCAGGGGTCAAAGAACACTGAAGCTTTCTTT. It translates to CSARGQGSKNTEAFF.

This clone was recorded many times. The rearrangement joins TRBV20-1 to TRBJ2-1; D is ambiguous. The germline CDR1 and CDR2 sequences are DFQATT and SNEGSKA (reference sequence). V was trimmed by 1 base and J by 7 bases, leaving 11 bases between them. CDR3 size: 13 residues. The CDR3 coding sequence is TGCAGTGCTAGAGGAGGTAGAACGAATGAGCAGTTCTTC. As protein: CSARGGRTNEQFF.

This clone appeared many times. The gene calls are TRBV2 and TRBJ2-3; 10 bases align to TRBD2. V lost 6 bases to trimming and J lost 2 bases; unmatched junction nucleotides: 2. The germline gives CDR1 SNHLY, CDR2 FYNNEI. This CDR3 region has 14 residues. CDR3 DNA sequence: TGTGCCAGCAGACTAGCGGGGTCCACAGATACGCAGTATTTT. Translating it yields CASRLAGSTDTQYF.